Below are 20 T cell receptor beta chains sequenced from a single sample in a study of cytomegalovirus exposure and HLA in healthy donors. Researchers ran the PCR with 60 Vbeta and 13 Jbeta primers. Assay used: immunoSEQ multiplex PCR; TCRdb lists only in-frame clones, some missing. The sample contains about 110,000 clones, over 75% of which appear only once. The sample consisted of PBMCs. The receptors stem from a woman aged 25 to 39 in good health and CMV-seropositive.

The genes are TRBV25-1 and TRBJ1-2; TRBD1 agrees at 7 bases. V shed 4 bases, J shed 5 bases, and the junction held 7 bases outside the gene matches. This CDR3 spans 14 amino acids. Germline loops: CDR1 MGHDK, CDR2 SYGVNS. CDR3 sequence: CASSGRGYLYGYTF. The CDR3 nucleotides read TGTGCCAGCAGTGGCAGGGGGTACCTTTATGGCTACACCTTC.

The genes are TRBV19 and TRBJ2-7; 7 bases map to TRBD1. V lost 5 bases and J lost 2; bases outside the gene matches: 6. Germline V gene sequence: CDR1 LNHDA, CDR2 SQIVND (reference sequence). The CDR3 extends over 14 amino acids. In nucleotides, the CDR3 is TGTGCCAGTAGTGAAAAAGGGGGCCCCTACGAGCAGTACTTC. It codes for CASSEKGGPYEQYF.

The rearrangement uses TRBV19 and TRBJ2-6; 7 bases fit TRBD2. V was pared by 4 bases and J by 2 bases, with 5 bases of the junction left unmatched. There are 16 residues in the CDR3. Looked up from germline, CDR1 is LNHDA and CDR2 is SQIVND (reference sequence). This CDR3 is CASSRGGGPGANVLTF. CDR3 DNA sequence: TGTGCCAGTAGTAGGGGCGGGGGTCCTGGGGCCAACGTCCTGACTTTC.

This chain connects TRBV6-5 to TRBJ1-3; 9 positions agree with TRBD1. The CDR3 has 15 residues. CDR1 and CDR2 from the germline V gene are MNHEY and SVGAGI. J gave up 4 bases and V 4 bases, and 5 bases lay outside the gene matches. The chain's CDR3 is CASSSGTGLGNTIYF. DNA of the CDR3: TGTGCCAGCAGTTCCGGGACAGGGCTGGGAAACACCATATATTTT.

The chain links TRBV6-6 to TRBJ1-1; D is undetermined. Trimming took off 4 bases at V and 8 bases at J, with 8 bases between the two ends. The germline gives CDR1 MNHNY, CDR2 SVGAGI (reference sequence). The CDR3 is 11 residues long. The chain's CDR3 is CASSSGNEAFF. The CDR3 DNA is TGTGCCAGCAGTTCCGGGAACGAAGCTTTCTTT.

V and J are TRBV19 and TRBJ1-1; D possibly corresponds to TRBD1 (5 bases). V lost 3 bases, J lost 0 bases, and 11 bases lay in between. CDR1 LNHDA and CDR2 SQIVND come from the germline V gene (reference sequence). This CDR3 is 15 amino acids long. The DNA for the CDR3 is TGTGCCAGTAGTATTGCCCCAGGGATGAACACTGAAGCTTTCTTT. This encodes CASSIAPGMNTEAFF.

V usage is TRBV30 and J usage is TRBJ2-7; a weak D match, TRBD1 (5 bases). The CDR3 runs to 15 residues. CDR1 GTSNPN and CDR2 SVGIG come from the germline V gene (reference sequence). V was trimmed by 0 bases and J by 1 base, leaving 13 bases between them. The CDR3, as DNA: TGTGCCTGGAGTGTAAGACAGCCAGGTTCCTACGAGCAGTACTTC. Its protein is CAWSVRQPGSYEQYF.

CDR3 loop: CASRQQGAGGNQPQHF. The DNA of the CDR3 is TGTGCCAGTAGGCAACAGGGGGCCGGGGGCAATCAGCCCCAGCATTTT. The J gene is TRBJ1-5, the V gene TRBV19; 9 bases are shared with TRBD1. This CDR3 region has 16 residues. With 6 bases clipped from V and 2 bases from J, the junction kept 8 bases outside the gene matches. CDR1 and CDR2 (germline): LNHDA, SQIVND (reference sequence).

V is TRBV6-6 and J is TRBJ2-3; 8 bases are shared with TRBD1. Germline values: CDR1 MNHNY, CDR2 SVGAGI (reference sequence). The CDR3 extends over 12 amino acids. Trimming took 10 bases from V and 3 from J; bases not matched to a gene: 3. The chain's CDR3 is CATQGATDTQYF. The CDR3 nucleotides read TGTGCCACCCAGGGGGCAACAGATACGCAGTATTTT.

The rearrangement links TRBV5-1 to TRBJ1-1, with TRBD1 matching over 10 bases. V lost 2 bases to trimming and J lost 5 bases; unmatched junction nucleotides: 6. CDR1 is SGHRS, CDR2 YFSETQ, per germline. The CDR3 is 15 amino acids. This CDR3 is CASSFTDRGLTEAFF. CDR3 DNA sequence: TGCGCCAGCAGCTTTACAGACAGGGGGCTAACTGAAGCTTTCTTT.

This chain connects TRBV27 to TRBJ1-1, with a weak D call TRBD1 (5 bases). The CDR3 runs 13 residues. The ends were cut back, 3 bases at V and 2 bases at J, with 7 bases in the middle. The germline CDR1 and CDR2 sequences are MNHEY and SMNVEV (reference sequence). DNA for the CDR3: TGTGCCAGCAGTTTCCAGGGTAACACTGAAGCTTTCTTT. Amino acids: CASSFQGNTEAFF.

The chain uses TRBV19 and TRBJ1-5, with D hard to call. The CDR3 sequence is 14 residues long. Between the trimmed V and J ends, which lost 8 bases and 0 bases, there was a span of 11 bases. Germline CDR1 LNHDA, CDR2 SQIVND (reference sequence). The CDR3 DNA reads TGTGCCAGTCTGAACAAGTATAGCAATCAGCCCCAGCATTTT. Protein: CASLNKYSNQPQHF.

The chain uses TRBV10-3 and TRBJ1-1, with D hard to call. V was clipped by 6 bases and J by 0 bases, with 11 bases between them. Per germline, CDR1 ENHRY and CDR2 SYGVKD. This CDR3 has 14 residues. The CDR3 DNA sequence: TGTGCCATCAGAGCCCGGGATCTGAACACTGAAGCTTTCTTT. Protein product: CAIRARDLNTEAFF.

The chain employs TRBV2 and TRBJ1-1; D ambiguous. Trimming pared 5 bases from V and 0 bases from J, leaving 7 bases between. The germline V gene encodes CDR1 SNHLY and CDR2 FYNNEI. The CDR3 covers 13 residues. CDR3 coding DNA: TGTGCCAGCAGTACAGATTTGAACACTGAAGCTTTCTTT. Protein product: CASSTDLNTEAFF.

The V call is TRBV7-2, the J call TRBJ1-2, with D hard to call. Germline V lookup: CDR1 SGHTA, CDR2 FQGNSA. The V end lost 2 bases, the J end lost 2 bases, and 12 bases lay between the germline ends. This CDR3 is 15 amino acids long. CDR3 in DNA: TGTGCCAGCAGCTTATGGGAGGGTGGCAACTATGGCTACACCTTC. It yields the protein CASSLWEGGNYGYTF.

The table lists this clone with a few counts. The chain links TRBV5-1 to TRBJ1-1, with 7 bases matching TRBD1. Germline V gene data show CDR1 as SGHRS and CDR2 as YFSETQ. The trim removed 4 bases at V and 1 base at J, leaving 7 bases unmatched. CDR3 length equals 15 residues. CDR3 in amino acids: CASSLGGTANTEAFF. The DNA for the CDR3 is TGCGCCAGCAGCCTTGGAGGGACAGCGAACACTGAAGCTTTCTTT.

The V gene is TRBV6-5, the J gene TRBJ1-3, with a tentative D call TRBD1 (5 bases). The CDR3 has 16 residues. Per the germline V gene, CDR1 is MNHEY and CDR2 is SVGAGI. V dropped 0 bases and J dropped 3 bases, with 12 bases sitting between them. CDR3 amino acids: CASSYSRSGVGNTIYF. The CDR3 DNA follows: TGTGCCAGCAGTTACTCGCGCTCGGGGGTTGGAAACACCATATATTTT.

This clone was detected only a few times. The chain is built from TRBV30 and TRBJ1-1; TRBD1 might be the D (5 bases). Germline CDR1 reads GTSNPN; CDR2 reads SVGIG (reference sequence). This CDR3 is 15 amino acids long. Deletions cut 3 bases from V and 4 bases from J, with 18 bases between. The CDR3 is CAWRGDFWGTTEAFF. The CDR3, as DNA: TGTGCCTGGAGGGGGGACTTTTGGGGTACCACTGAAGCTTTCTTT.

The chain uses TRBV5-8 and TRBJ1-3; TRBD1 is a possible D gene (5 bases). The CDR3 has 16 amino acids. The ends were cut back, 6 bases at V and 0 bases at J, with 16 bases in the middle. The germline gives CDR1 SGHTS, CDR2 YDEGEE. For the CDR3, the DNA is TGTGCCAGCATCTCCGGCAGGGTGCCCTCTGGAAACACCATATATTTT. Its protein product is CASISGRVPSGNTIYF.

The CDR3 reads CASSDQRGGTQYF. The DNA for the CDR3 is TGCGCCAGCAGTGACCAACGCGGGGGAACGCAGTATTTT. This sequence joins TRBV10-1 and TRBJ2-3; 7 bases agree with TRBD2. Germline V gene sequence: CDR1 WNHNN, CDR2 SYGVQD (reference sequence). The CDR3 has 13 amino acids. V lost 3 bases to trimming and J lost 9 bases; unmatched junction nucleotides: 6.